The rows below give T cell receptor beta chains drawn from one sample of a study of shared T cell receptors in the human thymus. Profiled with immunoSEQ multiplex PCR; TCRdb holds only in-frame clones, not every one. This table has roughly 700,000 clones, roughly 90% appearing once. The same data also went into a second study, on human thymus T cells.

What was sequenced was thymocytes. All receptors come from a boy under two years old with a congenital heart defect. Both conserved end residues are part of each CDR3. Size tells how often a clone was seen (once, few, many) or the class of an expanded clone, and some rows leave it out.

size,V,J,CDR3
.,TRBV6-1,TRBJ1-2,CASRGRYGYTF
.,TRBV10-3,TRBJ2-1,CAIRASPRGSYNEQFF
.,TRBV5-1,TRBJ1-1,CASSPGMAGNPNTEAFF
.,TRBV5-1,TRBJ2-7,CASSLAQGYYEQYF
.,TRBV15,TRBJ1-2,CATSRGFREVHYGYTF
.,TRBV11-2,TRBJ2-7,CASSHLAGGRDSYEQYF
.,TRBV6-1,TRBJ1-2,CASTPYGGVNYGYTF
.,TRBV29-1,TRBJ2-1,CSVELERKTYNEQFF
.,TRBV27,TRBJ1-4,CASSHQGPTNEKLFF
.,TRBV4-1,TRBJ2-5,CASSRGTGIQETQYF
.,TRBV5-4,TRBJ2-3,CASSKNGPHRGTDTQYF
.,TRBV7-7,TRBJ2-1,CASSPRLAGDYNEQFF
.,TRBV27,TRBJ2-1,CASRPRGPNEQFF
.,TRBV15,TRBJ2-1,CATSGRTSGRYNEQFF
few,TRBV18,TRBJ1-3,CASSPVHGYSGNTIYF
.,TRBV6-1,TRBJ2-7,CASSEGDIPYEQYF
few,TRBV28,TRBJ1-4,CASSPRDEKLFF
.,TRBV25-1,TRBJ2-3,CASSPQLAGVSTDTQYF
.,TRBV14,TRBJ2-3,CASSQDPADTQYF
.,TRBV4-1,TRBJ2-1,CASSQDSGSNEQFF
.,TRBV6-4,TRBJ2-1,CASNKPGQGNYNEQFF
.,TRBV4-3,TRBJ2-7,CASSQDKASGPYEQYF
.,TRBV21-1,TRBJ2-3,CASSLVALAGQYF
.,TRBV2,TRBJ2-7,CASSTGSPHEQYF
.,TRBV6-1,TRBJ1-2,CASRDRRGDGYTF
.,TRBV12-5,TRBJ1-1,CASGLLMGKGAWGEAFF
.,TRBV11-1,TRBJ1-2,CASSSRHPQGVNYGYTF
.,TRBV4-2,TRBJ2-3,CASSQGYPRLAEGDTQYF
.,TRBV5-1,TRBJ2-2,CASSSLDRRLGTGELFF
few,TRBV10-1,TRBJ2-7,CASSEWTSGSRYEQYF
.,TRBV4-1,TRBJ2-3,CASSQDWTSTDTQYF
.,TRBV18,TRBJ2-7,CASSRWTGALTSTYEQYF
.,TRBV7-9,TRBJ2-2,CASSVHRGLAGGPGELFF
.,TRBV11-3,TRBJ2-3,CASSNTSGTDTQYF
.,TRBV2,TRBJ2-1,CASRLAGGVGSNEQFF
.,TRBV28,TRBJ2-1,CASSRGGVSYNEQFF
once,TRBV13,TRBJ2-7,CASSLGRRIRHPSYEQYF
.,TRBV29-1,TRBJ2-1,CSVGGLGGGRKQFF
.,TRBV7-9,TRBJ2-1,CASSYPSTNSLNEQFF
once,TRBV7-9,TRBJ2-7,CASSSRYRGREQYF
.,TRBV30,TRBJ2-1,CAWNSEKREGEQFF
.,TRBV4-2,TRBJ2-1,CASSQVRGGSSFNEQFF
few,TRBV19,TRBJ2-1,CASMASISSSYNEQFF